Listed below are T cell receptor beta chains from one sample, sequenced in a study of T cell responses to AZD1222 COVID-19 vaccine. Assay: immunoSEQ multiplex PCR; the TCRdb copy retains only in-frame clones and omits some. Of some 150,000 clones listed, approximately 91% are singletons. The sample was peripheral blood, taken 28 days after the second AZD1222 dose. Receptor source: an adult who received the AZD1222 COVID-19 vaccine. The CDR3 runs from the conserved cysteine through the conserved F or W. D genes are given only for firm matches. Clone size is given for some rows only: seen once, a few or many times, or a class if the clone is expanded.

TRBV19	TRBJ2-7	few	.	CASSWGRHGDEQYF	TGTGCCAGTAGTTGGGGGCGGCACGGGGACGAGCAGTACTTC
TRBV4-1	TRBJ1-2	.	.	CASSQDPGQLSNGYTF	TGCGCCAGCAGCCAAGATCCGGGGCAGCTATCGAATGGCTACACCTTC
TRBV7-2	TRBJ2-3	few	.	CASSLAANTDTQYF	TGTGCCAGCAGCTTAGCGGCCAACACAGATACGCAGTATTTT
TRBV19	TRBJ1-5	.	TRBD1	CASEGAHQPQHF	TGTGCCAGCGAGGGGGCACATCAGCCCCAGCATTTT
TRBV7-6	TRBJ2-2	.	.	CASSPNPGAGTGELFF	TGTGCCAGCAGCCCGAACCCGGGGGCGGGCACCGGGGAGCTGTTTTTT
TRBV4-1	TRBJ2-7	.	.	CASSQALSSPYEQYF	TGCGCCAGCAGCCAAGCGCTCTCATCTCCCTACGAGCAGTACTTC
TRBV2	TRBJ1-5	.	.	CASSSGLGQPQHF	TGTGCCAGCAGTTCCGGGTTAGGTCAGCCCCAGCATTTT
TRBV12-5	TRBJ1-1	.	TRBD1	CASGKTGVATNTEAFF	TGTGCTAGTGGAAAGACAGGGGTCGCAACCAACACTGAAGCTTTCTTT
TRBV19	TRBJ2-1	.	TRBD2	CASSTAGVPPNEQFF	TGTGCCAGTAGCACAGCGGGAGTGCCCCCTAATGAGCAGTTCTTC
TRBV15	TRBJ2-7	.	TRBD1	CATSRAGQVYEQYF	TGTGCCACCAGCAGAGCGGGACAGGTCTACGAGCAGTACTTC
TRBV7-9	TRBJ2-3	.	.	CASSFNPSTDTQYF	TGTGCCAGCAGCTTTAACCCTAGCACAGATACGCAGTATTTT
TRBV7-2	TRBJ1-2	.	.	CASSLAYGGDGYTF	TGTGCCAGCAGCTTAGCGTACGGAGGGGATGGCTACACCTTC
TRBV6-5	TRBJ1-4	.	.	CASSYPEGPSNEKLFF	TGTGCCAGCAGTTACCCCGAGGGACCGAGTAATGAAAAACTGTTTTTT
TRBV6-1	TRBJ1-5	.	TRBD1	CASSDVRGFSNQPQHF	TGTGCCAGCAGTGACGTCAGGGGGTTTAGTAATCAGCCCCAGCATTTT
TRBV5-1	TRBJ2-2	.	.	CASSPWTGNTGELFF	TGCGCCAGCAGCCCCTGGACGGGGAACACCGGGGAGCTGTTTTTT
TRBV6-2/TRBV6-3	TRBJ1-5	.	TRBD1	CASSRANRGGSNQPQHF	TGTGCCAGCAGTCGCGCAAACAGGGGAGGGAGCAATCAGCCCCAGCATTTT
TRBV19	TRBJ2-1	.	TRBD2	CASSWTSGLAYNEQFF	TGTGCCAGTAGTTGGACTAGCGGGCTCGCCTACAATGAGCAGTTCTTC
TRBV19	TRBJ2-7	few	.	CASSIVKGEQYF	TGTGCCAGTAGTATAGTAAAGGGCGAGCAGTACTTC
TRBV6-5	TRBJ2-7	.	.	CASSYGGSPYEQYF	TGTGCCAGCAGTTACGGGGGTAGCCCCTACGAGCAGTACTTC
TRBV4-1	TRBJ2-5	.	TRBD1	CASSRRDRGEETQYF	TGCGCCAGCAGCCGCAGGGACAGGGGGGAAGAGACCCAGTACTTC
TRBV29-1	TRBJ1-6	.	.	CSVREGYNSPLHF	TGCAGCGTTCGGGAAGGGTATAATTCACCCCTCCACTTT
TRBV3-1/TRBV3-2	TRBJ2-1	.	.	CASSQVFPASRTREQFF	TGTGCCAGCAGCCAAGTATTTCCCGCGTCCCGTACCCGAGAGCAGTTCTTC
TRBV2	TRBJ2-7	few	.	CASSGAYEQYF	TGTGCCAGCAGTGGGGCCTACGAGCAGTACTTC
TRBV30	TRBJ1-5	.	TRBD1	CAWSDRGSQPQHF	TGTGCCTGGAGTGACAGGGGGAGTCAGCCCCAGCATTTT
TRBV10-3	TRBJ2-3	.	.	CAISESAGLYTQYF	TGTGCCATCAGTGAGTCGGCAGGGCTGTATACGCAGTATTTT
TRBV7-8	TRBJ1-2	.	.	CASSFSQDPSPNYGYTF	TGTGCCAGCAGCTTTAGTCAGGATCCCAGTCCCAACTATGGCTACACCTTC
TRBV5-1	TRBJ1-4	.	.	CASSPGQEGEKLFF	TGCGCCAGCAGCCCAGGTCAAGAGGGGGAAAAACTGTTTTTT
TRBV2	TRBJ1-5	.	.	CASSPPQPQPQHF	TGTGCCAGCAGTCCCCCTCAGCCGCAGCCCCAGCATTTT
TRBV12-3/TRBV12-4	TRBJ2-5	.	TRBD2	CASSGSGGETQYF	TGTGCCAGCAGTGGTAGCGGGGGGGAGACCCAGTACTTC
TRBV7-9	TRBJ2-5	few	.	CASSFFGPLQETQYF	TGTGCCAGCAGCTTCTTCGGACCATTACAAGAGACCCAGTACTTC